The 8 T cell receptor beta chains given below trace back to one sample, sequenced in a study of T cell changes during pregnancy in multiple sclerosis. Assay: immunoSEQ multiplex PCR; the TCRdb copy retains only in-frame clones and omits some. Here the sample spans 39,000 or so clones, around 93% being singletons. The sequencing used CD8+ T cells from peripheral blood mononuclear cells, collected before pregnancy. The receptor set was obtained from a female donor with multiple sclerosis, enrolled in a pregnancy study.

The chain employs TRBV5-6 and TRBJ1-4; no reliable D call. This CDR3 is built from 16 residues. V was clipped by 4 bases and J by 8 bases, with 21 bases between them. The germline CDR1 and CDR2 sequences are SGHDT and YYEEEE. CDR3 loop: CASSTLTTSVREKLFF. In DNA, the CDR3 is TGTGCCAGCAGCACTCTGACGACCAGCGTGAGGGAAAAACTGTTTTTT.

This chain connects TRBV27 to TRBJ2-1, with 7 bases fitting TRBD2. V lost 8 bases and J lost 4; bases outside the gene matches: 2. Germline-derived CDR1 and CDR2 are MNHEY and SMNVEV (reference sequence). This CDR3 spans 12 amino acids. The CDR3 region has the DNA TGTGCCAGCGGGCGGGGGTACAATGAGCAGTTCTTC. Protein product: CASGRGYNEQFF.

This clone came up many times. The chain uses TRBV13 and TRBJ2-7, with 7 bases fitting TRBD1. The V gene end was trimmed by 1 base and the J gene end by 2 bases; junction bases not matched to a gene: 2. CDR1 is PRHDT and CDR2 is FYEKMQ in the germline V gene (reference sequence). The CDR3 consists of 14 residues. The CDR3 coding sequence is TGTGCCAGCAGCTTAGCAGGACAGGCCTACGAGCAGTACTTC. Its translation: CASSLAGQAYEQYF. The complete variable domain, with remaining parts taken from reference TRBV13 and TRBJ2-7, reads AAGVIQSPRHLIKEKRETATLKCYPIPRHDTVYWYQQGPGQDPQFLISFYEKMQSDKGSIPDRFSAQQFSDYHSELNMSSLELGDSALYFCASSLAGQAYEQYFGPGTRLTVT.

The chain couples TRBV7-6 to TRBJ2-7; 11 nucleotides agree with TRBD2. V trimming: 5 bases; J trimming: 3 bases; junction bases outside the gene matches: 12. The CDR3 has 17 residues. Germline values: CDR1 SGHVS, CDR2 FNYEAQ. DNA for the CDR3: TGTGCCAGCAGCGTCAACCCCTCACTAGCGGGAGTCTACGAGCAGTACTTC. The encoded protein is CASSVNPSLAGVYEQYF.

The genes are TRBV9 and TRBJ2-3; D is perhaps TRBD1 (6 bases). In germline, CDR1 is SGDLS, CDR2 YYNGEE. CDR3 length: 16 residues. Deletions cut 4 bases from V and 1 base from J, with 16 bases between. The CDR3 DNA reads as TGTGCCAGCAGCCCCGGGGACACTCTACGCACAGATACGCAGTATTTT. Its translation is CASSPGDTLRTDTQYF.

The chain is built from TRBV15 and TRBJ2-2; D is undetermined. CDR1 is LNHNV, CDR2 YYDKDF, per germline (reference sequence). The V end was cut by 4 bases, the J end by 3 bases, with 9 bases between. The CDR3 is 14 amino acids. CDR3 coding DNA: TGTGCCACCAGCATGAGGTCGTACACCGGGGAGCTGTTTTTT. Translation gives CATSMRSYTGELFF.

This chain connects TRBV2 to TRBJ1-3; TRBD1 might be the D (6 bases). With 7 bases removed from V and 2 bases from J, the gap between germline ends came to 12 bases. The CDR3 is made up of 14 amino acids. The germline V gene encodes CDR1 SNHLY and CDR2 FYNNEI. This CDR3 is CASNRVVTGNTIYF. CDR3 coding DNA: TGTGCCAGCAACAGGGTGGTCACTGGAAACACCATATATTTT.

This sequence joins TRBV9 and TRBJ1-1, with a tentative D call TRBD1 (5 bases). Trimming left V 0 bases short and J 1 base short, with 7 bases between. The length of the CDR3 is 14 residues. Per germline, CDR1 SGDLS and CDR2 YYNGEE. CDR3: CASSVGQKNTEAFF. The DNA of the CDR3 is TGTGCCAGCAGCGTAGGACAGAAGAACACTGAAGCTTTCTTT.